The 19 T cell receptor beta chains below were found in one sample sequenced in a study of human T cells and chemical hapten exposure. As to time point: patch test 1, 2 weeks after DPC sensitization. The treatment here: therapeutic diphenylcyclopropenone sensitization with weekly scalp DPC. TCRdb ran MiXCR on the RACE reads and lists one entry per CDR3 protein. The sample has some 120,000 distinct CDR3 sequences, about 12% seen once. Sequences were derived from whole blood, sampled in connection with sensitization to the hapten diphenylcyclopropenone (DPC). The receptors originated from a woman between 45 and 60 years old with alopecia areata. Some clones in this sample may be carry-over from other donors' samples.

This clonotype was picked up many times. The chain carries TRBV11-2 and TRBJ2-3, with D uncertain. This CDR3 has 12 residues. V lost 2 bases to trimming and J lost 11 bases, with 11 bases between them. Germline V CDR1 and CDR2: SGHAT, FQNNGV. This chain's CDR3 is CASSLIDKVQYF. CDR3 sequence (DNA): TGTGCCAGCAGCTTAATCGACAAGGTGCAGTATTTT.

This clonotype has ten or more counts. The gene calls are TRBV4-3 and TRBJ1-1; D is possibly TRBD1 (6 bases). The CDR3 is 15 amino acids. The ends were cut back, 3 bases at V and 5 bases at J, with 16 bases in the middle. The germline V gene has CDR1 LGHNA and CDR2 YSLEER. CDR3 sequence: CASSHYGGGGTEAFF. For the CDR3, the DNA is TGCGCCAGCAGCCATTACGGAGGGGGTGGGACTGAAGCTTTCTTT.

CDR3: CSARGAASPSYEQYF. In DNA form, the CDR3 reads TGCAGTGCTAGAGGGGCCGCATCCCCGTCCTACGAGCAGTACTTC. The chain employs TRBV20-1 and TRBJ2-7; no clear D gene. This CDR3 contains 15 residues. Germline V gene lookup returns CDR1 DFQATT and CDR2 SNEGSKA (reference sequence). V lost 1 base and J lost 1, with 14 bases in between.

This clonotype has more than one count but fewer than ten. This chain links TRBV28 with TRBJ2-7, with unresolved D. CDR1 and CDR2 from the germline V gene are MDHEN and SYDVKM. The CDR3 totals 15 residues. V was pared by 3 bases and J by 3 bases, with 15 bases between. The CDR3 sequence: CASSFPLLGIYEQYF. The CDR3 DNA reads TGTGCCAGCAGTTTTCCACTTTTGGGGATCTACGAGCAGTACTTC.

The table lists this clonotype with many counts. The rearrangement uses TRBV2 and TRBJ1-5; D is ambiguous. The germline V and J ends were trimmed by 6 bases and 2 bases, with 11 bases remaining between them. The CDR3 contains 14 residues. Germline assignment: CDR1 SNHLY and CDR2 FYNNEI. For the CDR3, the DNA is TGTGCCAGCAGGGATGGACGTGGCAATCAGCCCCAGCATTTT. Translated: CASRDGRGNQPQHF.

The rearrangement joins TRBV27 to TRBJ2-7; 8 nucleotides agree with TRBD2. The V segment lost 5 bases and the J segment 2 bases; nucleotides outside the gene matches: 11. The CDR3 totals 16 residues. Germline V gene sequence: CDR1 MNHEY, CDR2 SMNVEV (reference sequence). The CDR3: CASSDLKTSEAYEQYF. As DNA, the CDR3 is TGTGCCAGCAGTGACCTGAAGACTAGCGAAGCCTACGAGCAGTACTTC.

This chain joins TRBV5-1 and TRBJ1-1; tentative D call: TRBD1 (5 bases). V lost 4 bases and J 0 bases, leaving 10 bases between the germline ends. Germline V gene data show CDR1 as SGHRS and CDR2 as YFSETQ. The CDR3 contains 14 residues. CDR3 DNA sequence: TGCGCCAGCAGCCAAGGGGTAATGAACACTGAAGCTTTCTTT. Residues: CASSQGVMNTEAFF.

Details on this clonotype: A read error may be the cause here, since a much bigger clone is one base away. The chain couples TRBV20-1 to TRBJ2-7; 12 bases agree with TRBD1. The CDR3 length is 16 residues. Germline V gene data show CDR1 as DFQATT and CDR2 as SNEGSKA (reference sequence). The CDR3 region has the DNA TGCAGTGTTAGAGCTACTGGGACAGGGGGCCGCTACGAGCAGTACTTC. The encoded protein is CSVRATGTGGRYEQYF.

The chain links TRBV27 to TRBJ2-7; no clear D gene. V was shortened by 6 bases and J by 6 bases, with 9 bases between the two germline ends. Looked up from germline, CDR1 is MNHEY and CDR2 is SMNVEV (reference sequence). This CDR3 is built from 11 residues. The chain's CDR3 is CASRYGSEQYF. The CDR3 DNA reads TGTGCCAGCAGGTACGGTTCCGAGCAGTACTTC.

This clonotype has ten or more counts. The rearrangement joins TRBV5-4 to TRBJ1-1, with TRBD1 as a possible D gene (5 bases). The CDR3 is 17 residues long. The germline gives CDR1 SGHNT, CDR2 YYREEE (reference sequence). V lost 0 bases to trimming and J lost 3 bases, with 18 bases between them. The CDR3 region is CASSLGGLGASHTEAFF. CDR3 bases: TGTGCCAGCAGCTTGGGGGGACTTGGGGCCAGTCACACTGAAGCTTTCTTT.

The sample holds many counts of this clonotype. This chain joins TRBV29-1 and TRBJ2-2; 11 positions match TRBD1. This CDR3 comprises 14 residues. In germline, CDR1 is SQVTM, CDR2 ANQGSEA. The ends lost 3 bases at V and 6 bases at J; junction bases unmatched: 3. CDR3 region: CSVEGQGVPGELFF. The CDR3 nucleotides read TGCAGCGTTGAGGGACAGGGGGTCCCCGGGGAGCTGTTTTTT.

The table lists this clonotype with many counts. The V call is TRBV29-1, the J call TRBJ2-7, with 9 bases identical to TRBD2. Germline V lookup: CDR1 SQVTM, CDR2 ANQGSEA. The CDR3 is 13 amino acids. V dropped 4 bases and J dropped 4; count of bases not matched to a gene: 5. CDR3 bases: TGCAGCGTTGTAGCGGGGGAGTGGTACGAGCAGTACTTC. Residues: CSVVAGEWYEQYF.

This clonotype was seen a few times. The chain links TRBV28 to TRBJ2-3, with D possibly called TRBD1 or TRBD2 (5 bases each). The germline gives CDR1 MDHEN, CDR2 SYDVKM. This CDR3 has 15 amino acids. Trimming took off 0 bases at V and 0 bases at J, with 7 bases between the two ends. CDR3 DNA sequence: TGTGCCAGCAGTTTATGGGGGGAAAGCACAGATACGCAGTATTTT. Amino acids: CASSLWGESTDTQYF.

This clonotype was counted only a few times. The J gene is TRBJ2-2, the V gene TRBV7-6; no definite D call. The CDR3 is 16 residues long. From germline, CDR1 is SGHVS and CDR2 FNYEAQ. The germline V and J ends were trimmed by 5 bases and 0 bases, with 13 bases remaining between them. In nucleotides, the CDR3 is TGTGCCAGCAGCCCCCGGACGGAAACGAACACCGGGGAGCTGTTTTTT. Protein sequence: CASSPRTETNTGELFF. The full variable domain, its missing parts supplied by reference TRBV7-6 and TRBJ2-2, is GAGVSQSPRYKVTKRGQDVALRCDPISGHVSLYWYRQALGQGPEFLTYFNYEAQQDKSGLPNDRFSAERPEGSISTLTIQRTEQRDSAMYRCASSPRTETNTGELFFGEGSRLTVL.

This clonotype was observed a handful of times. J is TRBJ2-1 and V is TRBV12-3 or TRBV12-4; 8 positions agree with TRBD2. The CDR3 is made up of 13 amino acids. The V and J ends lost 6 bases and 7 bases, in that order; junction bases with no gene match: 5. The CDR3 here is CASRGLGPNEQFF. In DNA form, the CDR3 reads TGTGCCAGCAGGGGACTAGGCCCGAATGAGCAGTTCTTC.

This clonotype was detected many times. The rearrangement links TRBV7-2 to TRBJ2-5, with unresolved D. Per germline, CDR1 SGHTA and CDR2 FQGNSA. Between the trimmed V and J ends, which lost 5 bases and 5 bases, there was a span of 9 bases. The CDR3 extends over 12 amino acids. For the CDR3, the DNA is TGTGCCAGCAGCCCCACGATCGAGACCCAGTACTTC. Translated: CASSPTIETQYF.

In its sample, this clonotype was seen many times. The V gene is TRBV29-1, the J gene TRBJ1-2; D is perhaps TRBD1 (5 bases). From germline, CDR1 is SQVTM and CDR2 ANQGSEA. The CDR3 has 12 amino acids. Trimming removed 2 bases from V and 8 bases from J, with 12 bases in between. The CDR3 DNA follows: TGCAGCGTTGAATACAGGAAAAAAGGCTACACCTTC. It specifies CSVEYRKKGYTF.

CDR3 region: CASSLSRGRVVYNEQFF. The DNA for the CDR3 is TGTGCCAGCAGCTTATCACGCGGGAGAGTGGTATACAATGAGCAGTTCTTC. The chain employs TRBV13 and TRBJ2-1; TRBD2 matches at 7 bases. This CDR3 region has 17 residues. J lost 4 bases, V lost 2 bases, and 11 bases had no gene match. Per the germline V gene, CDR1 is PRHDT and CDR2 is FYEKMQ (reference sequence).

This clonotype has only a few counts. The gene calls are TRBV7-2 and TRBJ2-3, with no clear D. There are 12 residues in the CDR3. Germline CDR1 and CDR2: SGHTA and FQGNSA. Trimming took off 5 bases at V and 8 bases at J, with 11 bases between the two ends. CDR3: CASSLSPPTQYF. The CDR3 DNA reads TGTGCCAGCAGCCTCTCCCCCCCTACGCAGTATTTT.